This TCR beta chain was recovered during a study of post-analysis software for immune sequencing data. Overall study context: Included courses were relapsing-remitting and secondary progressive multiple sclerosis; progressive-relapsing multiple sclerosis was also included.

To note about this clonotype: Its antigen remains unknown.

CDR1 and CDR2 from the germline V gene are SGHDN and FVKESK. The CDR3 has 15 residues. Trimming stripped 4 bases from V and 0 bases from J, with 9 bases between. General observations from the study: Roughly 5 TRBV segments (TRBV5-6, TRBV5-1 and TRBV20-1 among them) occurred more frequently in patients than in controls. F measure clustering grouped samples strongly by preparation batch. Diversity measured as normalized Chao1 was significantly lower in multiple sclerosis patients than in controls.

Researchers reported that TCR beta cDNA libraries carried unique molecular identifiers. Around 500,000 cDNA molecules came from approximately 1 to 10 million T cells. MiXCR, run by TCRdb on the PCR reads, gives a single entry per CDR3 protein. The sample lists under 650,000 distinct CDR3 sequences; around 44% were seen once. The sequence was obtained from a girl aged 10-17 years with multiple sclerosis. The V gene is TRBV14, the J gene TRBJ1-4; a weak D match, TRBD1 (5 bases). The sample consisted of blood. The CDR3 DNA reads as TGTGCCAGCAGCCCCGGGACGTCAACTAATGAAAAACTGTTTTTT. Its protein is CASSPGTSTNEKLFF. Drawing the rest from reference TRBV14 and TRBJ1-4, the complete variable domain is EAGVTQFPSHSVIEKGQTVTLRCDPISGHDNLYWYRRVMGKEIKFLLHFVKESKQDESGMPNNRFLAERTGGTYSTLKVQPAELEDSGVYFCASSPGTSTNEKLFFGSGTQLSVL.